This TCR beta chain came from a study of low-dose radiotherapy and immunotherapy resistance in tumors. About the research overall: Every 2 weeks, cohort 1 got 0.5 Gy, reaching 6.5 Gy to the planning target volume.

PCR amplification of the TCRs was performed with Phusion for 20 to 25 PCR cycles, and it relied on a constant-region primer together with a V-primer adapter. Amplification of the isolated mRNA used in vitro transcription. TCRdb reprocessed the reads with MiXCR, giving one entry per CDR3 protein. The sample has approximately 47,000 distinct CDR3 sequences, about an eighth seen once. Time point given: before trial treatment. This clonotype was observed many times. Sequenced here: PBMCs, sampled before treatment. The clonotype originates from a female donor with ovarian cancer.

This CDR3 reads CASRRSRDRGTDTQYF. The CDR3 nucleotides are TGTGCCAGCAGACGTTCTCGGGACAGGGGCACAGATACGCAGTATTTT. This chain links TRBV27 with TRBJ2-3; 9 nucleotides align to TRBD1. The CDR3 spans 16 residues. Trimming took 6 bases from V and 1 from J; bases not matched to a gene: 8. The germline gives CDR1 MNHEY, CDR2 SMNVEV (reference sequence).